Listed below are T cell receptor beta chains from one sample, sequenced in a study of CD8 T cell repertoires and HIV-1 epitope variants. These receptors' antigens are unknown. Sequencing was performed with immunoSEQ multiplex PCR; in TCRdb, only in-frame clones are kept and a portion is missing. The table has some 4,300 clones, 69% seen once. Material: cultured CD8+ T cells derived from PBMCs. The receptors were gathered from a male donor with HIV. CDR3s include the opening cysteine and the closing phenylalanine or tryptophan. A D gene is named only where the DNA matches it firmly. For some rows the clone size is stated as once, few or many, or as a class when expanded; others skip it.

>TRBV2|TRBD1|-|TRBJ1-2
CASRGTGRGDGYTF
TGTGCCAGCAGGGGGACAGGGCGTGGGGATGGCTACACCTTC
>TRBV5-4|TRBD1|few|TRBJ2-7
CASSLGTGGWQYF
TGTGCCAGCAGCCTTGGGACAGGGGGGTGGCAGTACTTC
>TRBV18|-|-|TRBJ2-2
CASSPDPGARTGELFF
TGTGCCAGCTCCCCGGATCCGGGGGCCCGGACCGGGGAGCTGTTTTTT
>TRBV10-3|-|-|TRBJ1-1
CAISEGGTAEAFF
TGTGCCATCAGTGAGGGAGGGACCGCCGAAGCTTTCTTT
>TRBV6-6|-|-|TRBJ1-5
CASSAQNSNQPQHF
TGTGCCAGCAGTGCCCAGAATAGCAATCAGCCCCAGCATTTT
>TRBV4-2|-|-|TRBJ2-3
CASSFGGGADTQYF
TGTGCCAGCAGCTTCGGAGGGGGCGCAGATACGCAGTATTTT
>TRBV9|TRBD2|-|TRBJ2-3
CASSGSGGNTDTQYF
TGTGCCAGCAGCGGTAGCGGGGGGAACACAGATACGCAGTATTTT
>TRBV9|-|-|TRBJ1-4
CASSSVLGDGEKLFF
TGTGCCAGCAGCTCTGTCCTGGGGGACGGTGAAAAACTGTTTTTT
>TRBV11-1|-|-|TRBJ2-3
CASSLVPSLTTDTQYF
TGTGCCAGCAGCTTAGTCCCTAGTCTTACCACAGATACGCAGTATTTT
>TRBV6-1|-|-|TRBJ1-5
CASSEPLQPQHF
TGTGCCAGCAGTGAACCCCTTCAGCCCCAGCATTTT
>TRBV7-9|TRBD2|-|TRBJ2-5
CASSSSVSGRDQETQYF
TGTGCCAGCAGCTCCTCCGTAAGCGGGAGGGACCAAGAGACCCAGTACTTC
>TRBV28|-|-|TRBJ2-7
CASSYDSYEQYF
TGTGCCAGCAGTTATGACAGCTACGAGCAGTACTTC
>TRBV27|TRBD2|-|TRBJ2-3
CASTPTTTSGRSTDTQYF
TGTGCCAGCACCCCGACCACGACTAGCGGGCGTAGCACAGATACGCAGTATTTT
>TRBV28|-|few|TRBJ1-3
CASSRTEGNTIYF
TGTGCCAGCTCCAGGACAGAGGGAAACACCATATATTTT
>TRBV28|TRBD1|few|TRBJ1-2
CASSRQGDYYGYTF
TGTGCCAGCAGCCGACAGGGGGACTACTATGGCTACACCTTC
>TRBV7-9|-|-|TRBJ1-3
CASSLSVSSGNTIYF
TGTGCCAGCAGCTTATCAGTTTCGTCTGGAAACACCATATATTTT
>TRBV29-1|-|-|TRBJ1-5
CSVVGRAGSDQPQHF
TGCAGCGTTGTGGGTCGGGCCGGGTCCGATCAGCCCCAGCATTTT
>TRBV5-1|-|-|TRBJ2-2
CASSFDTGELFF
TGCGCCAGCAGCTTTGATACCGGGGAGCTGTTTTTT
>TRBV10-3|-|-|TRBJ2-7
CAISEVFLTGIYEQYF
TGTGCCATCAGTGAGGTCTTCCTGACGGGGATCTACGAGCAGTACTTC
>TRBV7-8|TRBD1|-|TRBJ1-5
CASSLAGATGGMGQPQHF
TGTGCCAGCAGCTTAGCCGGGGCCACAGGGGGCATGGGTCAGCCCCAGCATTTT
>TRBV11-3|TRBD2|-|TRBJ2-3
CASSLGEDPSGGNADTQYF
TGTGCCAGCAGCTTAGGCGAAGATCCCAGCGGGGGAAATGCAGATACGCAGTATTTT
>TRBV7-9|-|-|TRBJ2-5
CASSFDGGQETQYF
TGTGCCAGCAGCTTTGACGGGGGTCAAGAGACCCAGTACTTC
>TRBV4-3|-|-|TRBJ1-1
CASSQDDEHLSTEAFF
TGCGCCAGCAGCCAAGATGATGAACACCTGAGCACTGAAGCTTTCTTT
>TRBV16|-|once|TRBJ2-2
CASITYGAHAGELFF
TGTGCCAGCATCACATACGGGGCACACGCCGGGGAGCTGTTTTTT
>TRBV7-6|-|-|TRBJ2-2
CASSFSGPGELFF
TGTGCCAGCAGCTTTTCAGGGCCCGGGGAGCTGTTTTTT
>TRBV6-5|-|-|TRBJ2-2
CASSYTLDRTGELFF
TGTGCCAGCAGTTACACTCTGGATCGCACCGGGGAGCTGTTTTTT
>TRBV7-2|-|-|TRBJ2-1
CASSITPDSYNEQFF
TGTGCCAGCAGCATAACACCGGACTCCTACAATGAGCAGTTCTTC
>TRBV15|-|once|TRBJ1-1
CATSRVTEQDTEAFF
TGTGCCACCAGCAGAGTGACAGAACAAGACACTGAAGCTTTCTTT
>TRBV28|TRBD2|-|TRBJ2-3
CASSLAGGSTDTQYF
TGTGCCAGCAGTTTAGCGGGAGGGAGCACAGATACGCAGTATTTT
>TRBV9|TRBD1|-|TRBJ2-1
CASSVGQGNEQFF
TGTGCCAGCAGCGTCGGACAGGGGAATGAGCAGTTCTTC
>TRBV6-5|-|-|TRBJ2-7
CASSELGDLYEQYF
TGTGCCAGCAGTGAACTTGGGGACCTCTACGAGCAGTACTTC
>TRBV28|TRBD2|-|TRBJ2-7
CASSFHPGRASYEQYF
TGTGCCAGCAGTTTTCACCCCGGGAGGGCCTCCTACGAGCAGTACTTC
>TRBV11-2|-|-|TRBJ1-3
CASSLGLAASSGNTIYF
TGTGCCAGCAGCTTAGGGTTAGCGGCGAGCTCTGGAAACACCATATATTTT
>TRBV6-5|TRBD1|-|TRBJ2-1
CASRRLGQGYNEQFF
TGTGCCAGCAGACGCCTGGGACAGGGATACAATGAGCAGTTCTTC
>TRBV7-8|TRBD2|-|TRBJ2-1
CASSSSFWTSVNNEQFF
TGTGCCAGCAGCTCTAGCTTCTGGACTAGCGTAAACAATGAGCAGTTCTTC
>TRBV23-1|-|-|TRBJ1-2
CASSQDPVELDYGYTF
TGCGCCAGCAGCCAAGATCCCGTCGAACTCGACTATGGCTACACCTTC
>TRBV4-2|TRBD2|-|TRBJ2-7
CASSQEAGTEQYF
TGTGCCAGCAGCCAAGAAGCGGGGACCGAGCAGTACTTC
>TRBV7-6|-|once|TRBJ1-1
CASSSMDKNTEAFF
TGTGCCAGCAGCTCCATGGACAAGAACACTGAAGCTTTCTTT
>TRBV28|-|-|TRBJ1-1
CASSPGAMNTEAFF
TGTGCCAGCAGTCCGGGGGCCATGAACACTGAAGCTTTCTTT
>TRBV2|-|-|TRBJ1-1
CASLRDMNTEAFF
TGTGCCAGCCTCAGGGACATGAACACTGAAGCTTTCTTT
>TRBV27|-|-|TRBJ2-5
CASSLEGYEETQYF
TGTGCCAGCAGTTTGGAGGGTTATGAAGAGACCCAGTACTTC
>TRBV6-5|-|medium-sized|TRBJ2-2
CASSSDSTGELFF
TGTGCCAGCAGCTCGGACAGCACCGGGGAGCTGTTTTTT
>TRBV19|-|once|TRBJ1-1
CASSITPEGDTEAFF
TGTGCCAGTAGTATCACCCCGGAAGGGGACACTGAAGCTTTCTTT
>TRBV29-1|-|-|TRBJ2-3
CSAVPADTQYF
TGCAGCGCTGTCCCCGCAGATACGCAGTATTTT
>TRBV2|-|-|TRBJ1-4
CASTRTRGEKLFF
TGTGCCAGCACACGGACCCGGGGGGAAAAACTGTTTTTT
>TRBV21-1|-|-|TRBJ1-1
CASIPSGGLGDTEAFF
TGTGCCAGCATCCCGTCGGGGGGACTCGGGGACACTGAAGCTTTCTTT
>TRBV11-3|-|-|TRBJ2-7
CASSLRAGEQYF
TGTGCCAGCAGCTTACGAGCGGGCGAGCAGTACTTC
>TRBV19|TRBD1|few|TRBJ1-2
CASSIGGGGARNGYTF
TGTGCCAGTAGTATAGGAGGAGGGGGCGCGAGGAATGGCTACACCTTC
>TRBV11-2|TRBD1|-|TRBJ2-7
CASSLEAGGYYEQYF
TGTGCCAGCAGCTTAGAGGCAGGGGGCTACTACGAGCAGTACTTC
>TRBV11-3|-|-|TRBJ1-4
CASSLGNREREKLFF
TGTGCCAGCAGCTTAGGTAACAGAGAGCGGGAAAAACTGTTTTTT
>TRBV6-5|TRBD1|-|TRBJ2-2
CASSLTGGRSGELFF
TGTGCCAGCAGTTTGACAGGGGGCAGGAGCGGGGAGCTGTTTTTT
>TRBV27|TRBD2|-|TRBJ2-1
CASSSGLAGNNEQFF
TGTGCCAGCAGTTCGGGACTAGCGGGAAACAATGAGCAGTTCTTC
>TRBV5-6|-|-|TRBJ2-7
CASSIGAAYEQYF
TGTGCCAGCAGCATAGGGGCCGCCTACGAGCAGTACTTC
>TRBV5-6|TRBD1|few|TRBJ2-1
CASSPQTGGSYNEQFF
TGTGCCAGCAGCCCACAAACAGGGGGCTCCTACAATGAGCAGTTCTTC
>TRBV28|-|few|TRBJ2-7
CASSWLSPTYEQYF
TGTGCCAGCAGCTGGTTGTCTCCCACCTACGAGCAGTACTTC